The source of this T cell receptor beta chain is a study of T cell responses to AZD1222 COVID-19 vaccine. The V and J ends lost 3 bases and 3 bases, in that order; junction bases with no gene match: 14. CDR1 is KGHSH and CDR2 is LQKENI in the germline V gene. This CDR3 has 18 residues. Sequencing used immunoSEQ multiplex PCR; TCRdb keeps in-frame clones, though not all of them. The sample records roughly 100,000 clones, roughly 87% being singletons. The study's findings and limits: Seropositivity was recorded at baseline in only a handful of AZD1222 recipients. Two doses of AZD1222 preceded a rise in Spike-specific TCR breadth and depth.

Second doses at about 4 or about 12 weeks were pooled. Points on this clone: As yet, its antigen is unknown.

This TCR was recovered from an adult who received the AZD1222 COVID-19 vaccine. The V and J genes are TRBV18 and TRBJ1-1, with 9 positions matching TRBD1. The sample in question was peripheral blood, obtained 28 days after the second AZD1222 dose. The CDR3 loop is CASSPKQGAYYGDTEAFF. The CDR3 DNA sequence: TGTGCCAGCTCACCCAAACAGGGGGCTTATTACGGGGACACTGAAGCTTTCTTT.